This entry features one T cell receptor (beta chain) sequence. This clone was seen a handful of times. It has no known antigen specificity. No much larger clonotype is one base removed from it; base qualities were not supplied. Each collaborating institution followed its own protocols to collect whole blood in K2EDTA tubes. Collaborator samples were shipped for TCRbeta analysis as frozen whole blood, isolated PBMCs, or DNA extracted from either sample type. TCRbeta CDR3 regions were amplified from genomic DNA by means of the immunoSEQ Assay, a bias-controlled multiplex PCR. Regarding the original processing steps: Nucleated cell counts per sample were estimated from amplification of reference gene primers within the assay. Sequence reads were collapsed and filtered to measure the absolute abundance of every unique TCRbeta CDR3 rearrangement. For each sample, productive Simpson clonality was calculated as the square root of Simpson's diversity index across productive rearrangements. Imported from immuneACCESS, the table was reduced by TCRdb to in-frame sequences with V and J called. These copies leave out some clones; in studies compared against another copy, an unresolved V gene accounts for under half, and the cause of the remainder is not known. The V and J calls and clone size are taken from that table; D and trimming were inferred from the DNA. The sample table holds about 250,000 clones, of which 80% to 85% were seen once. The top ten constitute around 30% of the sample.

This sample is drawn from a study of blood T cell repertoires in COVID-19 (dated by TCRdb to the early 2020s). At the level of the whole study: Samples from collaborators originated in the United States, Italy and Spain and spanned both the acute and convalescent phases of COVID-19. The repertoires were released in a freely available public database meant as a resource for research on the immune response to SARS-CoV-2. The samples were drawn from two sources: the first 160 participants of the ongoing ImmuneRACE study, and fewer than 1,500 subjects contributed by 6 global collaborators. Where available, HLA class I and class II types were obtained from metadata supplied by the sample provider rather than from assay-based typing. Subjects who had been exposed to COVID-19, were actively infected with it, or had recovered from it provided the deeply sampled blood TCRbeta repertoires that made up the dataset. Sample metadata almost always included a de-identified subject ID, COVID-19 status, age in years and sex. The material from the prospective study consisted of cDNA or gDNA derived from T cells, B-cell-depleted T cells, or PBMCs.

Study-level results and caveats: The amount of clinical and demographic metadata varied by source and participant and was provided uncurated.

What was sequenced was peripheral blood. This receptor was identified in a middle-aged man with acute or convalescent COVID-19.

The CDR3 is CATSDLGAGGEQFF. The sequence in DNA is TGTGCCACCAGTGATTTGGGTGCAGGAGGTGAGCAGTTCTTC. The chain joins TRBV24-1 to TRBJ2-1, and perhaps TRBD2 as D gene, on 5 matching bases. Per the germline V gene, KGHDR is the CDR1 and SFDVKD is the CDR2. V is clipped by 0 bases and J by 9 bases, and the sequence between their germline boundaries is 11 bases long. Reading from cysteine to phenylalanine, the CDR3 counts 14 amino acids. The DNA shown is the 42-base CDR3, in frame from base 1.